This T cell receptor beta chain was sequenced for a study of blood T cells in healthy people across ages. Next came a second PCR, run for about 6 to 11 cycles, which used a sample-barcoded 5' primer along with a J-beta primer mix. TCRdb processed the 5' RACE reads anew with MiXCR; each CDR3 protein has one entry. The table includes around 500,000 distinct CDR3 sequences, around 50% detected once. From germline, CDR1 is SGDLS and CDR2 YYNGEE. This CDR3 region has 15 residues. On this clonotype: Its ends do not fully match the called genes, so a read error is possible.

The sequenced sample consisted of blood. The V and J genes are TRBV9 and TRBJ2-7; 7 bases match TRBD1. This receptor was obtained from a man older than 75 in good health. In DNA, the CDR3 is TGTGCCAGCAACGTAGGGGACAGCTTCTCCTACGAGCAGTACTTC. Translating gives CASNVGDSFSYEQYF.